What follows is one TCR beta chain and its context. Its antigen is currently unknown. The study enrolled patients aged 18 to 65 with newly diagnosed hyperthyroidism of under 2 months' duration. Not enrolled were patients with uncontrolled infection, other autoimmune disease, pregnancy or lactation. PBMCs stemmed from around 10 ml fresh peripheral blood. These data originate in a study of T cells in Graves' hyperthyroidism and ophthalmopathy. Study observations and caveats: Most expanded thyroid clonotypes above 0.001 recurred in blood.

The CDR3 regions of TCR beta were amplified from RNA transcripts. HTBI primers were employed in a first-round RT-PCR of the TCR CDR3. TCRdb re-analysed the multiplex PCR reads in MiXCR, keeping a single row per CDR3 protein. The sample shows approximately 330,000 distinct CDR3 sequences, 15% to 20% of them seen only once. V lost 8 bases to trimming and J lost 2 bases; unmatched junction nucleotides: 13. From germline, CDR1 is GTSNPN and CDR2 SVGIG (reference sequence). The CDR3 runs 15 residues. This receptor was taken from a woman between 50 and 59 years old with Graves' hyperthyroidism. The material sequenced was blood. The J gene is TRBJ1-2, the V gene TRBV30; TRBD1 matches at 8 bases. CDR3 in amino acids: CAGGTGSASNYGYTF. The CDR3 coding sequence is TGTGCCGGCGGGACAGGTTCGGCGTCCAACTATGGCTACACCTTC.